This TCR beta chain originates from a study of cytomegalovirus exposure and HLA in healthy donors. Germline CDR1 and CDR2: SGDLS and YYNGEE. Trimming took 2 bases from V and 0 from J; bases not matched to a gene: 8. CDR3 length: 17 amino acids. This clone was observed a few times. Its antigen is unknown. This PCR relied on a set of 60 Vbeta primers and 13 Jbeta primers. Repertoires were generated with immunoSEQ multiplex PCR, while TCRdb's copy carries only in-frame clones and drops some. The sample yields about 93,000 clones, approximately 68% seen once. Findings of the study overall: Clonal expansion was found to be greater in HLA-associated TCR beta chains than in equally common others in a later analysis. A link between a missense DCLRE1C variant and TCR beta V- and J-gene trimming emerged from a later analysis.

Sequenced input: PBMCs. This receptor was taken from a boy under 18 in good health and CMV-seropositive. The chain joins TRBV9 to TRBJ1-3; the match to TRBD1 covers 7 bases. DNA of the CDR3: TGTGCCAGCAGCGTCCCTCAGGGGACAGACTCTGGAAACACCATATATTTT. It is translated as CASSVPQGTDSGNTIYF.